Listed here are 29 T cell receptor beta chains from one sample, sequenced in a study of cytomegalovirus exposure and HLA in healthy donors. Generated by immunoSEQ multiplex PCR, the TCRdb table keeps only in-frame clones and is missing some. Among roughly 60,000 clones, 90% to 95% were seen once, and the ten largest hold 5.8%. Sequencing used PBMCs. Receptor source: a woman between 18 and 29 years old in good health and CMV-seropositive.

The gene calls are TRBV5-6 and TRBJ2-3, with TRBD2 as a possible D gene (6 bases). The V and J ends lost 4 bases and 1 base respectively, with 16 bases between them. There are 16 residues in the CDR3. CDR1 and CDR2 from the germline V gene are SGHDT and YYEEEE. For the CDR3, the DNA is TGTGCCAGCAGCCTACGACTAGGAGGGGGCACAGATACGCAGTATTTT. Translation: CASSLRLGGGTDTQYF.

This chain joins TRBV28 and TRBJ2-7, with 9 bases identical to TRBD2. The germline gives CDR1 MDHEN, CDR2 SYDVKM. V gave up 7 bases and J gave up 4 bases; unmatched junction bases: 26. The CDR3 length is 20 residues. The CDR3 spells CASTIGWRGRGRTAEYEQYF. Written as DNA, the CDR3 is TGTGCCAGCACCATCGGGTGGCGCGGGAGGGGGCGGACGGCAGAGTACGAGCAGTACTTC.

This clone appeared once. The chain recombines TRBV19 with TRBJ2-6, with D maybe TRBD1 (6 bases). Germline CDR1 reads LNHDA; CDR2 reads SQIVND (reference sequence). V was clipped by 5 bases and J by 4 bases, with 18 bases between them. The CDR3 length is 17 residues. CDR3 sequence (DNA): TGTGCCAGTAGTTCCCAGATTACAGGGACCGGGGCCAACGTCCTGACTTTC. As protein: CASSSQITGTGANVLTF.

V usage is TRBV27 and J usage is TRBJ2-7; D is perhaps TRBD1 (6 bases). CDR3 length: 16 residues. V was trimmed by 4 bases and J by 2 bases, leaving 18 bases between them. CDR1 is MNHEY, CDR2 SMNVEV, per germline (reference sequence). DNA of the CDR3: TGTGCCAGCAGTTCCAAGACACAGGGATATACCTACGAGCAGTACTTC. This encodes CASSSKTQGYTYEQYF.

The CDR3 DNA reads TGTGCCAGCAGTGTTGTAGCGGGTAGTACGAACACCGGGGAGCTGTTTTTT. Translation: CASSVVAGSTNTGELFF. The chain uses TRBV2 and TRBJ2-2; 7 nucleotides align to TRBD2. This CDR3 is built from 17 residues. V lost 4 bases to trimming and J lost 0 bases; unmatched junction nucleotides: 8. Germline CDR1 reads SNHLY; CDR2 reads FYNNEI.

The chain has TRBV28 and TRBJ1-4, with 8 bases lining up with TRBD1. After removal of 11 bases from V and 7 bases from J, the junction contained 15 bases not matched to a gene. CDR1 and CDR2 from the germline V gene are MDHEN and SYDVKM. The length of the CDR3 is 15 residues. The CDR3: CAAQGAWTGSEKLFF. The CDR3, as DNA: TGTGCCGCCCAAGGCGCCTGGACAGGGAGTGAAAAACTGTTTTTT.

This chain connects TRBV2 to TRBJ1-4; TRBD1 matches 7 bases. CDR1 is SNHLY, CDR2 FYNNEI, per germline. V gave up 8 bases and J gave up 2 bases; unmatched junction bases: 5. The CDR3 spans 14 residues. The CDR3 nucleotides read TGTGCCAGCGGAAAAGGGGGCACTAATGAAAAACTGTTTTTT. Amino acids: CASGKGGTNEKLFF. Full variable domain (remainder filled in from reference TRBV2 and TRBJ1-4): EPEVTQTPSHQVTQMGQEVILRCVPISNHLYFYWYRQILGQKVEFLVSFYNNEISEKSEIFDDQFSVERPDGSNFTLKIRSTKLEDSAMYFCASGKGGTNEKLFFGSGTQLSVL.

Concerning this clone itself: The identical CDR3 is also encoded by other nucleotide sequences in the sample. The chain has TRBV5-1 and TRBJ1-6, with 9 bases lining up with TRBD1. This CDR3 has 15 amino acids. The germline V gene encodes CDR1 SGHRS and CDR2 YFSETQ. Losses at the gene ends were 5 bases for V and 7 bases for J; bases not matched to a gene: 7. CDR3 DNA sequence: TGCGCCAGCAGTCAGGGACAGGGATTCAATTCACCCCTCCACTTT. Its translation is CASSQGQGFNSPLHF.

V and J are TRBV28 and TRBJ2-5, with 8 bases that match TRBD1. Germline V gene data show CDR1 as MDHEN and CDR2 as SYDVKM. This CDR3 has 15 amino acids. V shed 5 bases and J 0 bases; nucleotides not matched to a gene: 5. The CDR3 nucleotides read TGTGCCAGCAGTCGGACAGGGACCCACCAAGAGACCCAGTACTTC. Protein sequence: CASSRTGTHQETQYF.

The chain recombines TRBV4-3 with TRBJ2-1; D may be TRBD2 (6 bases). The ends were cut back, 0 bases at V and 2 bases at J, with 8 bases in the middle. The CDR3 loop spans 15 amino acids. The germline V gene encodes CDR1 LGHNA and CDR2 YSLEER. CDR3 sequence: CASSQDTGAYNEQFF. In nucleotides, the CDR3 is TGCGCCAGCAGCCAAGATACGGGGGCCTACAATGAGCAGTTCTTC.

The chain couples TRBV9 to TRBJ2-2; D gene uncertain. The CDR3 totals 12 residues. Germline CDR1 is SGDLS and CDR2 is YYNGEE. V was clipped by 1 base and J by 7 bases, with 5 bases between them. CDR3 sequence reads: CASSVSVGELFF. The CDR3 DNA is TGTGCCAGCAGCGTATCAGTCGGGGAGCTGTTTTTT.

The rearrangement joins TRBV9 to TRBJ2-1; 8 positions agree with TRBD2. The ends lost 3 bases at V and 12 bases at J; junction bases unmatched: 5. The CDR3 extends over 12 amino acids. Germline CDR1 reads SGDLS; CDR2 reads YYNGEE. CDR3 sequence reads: CASSGSGTRQFF. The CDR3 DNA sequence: TGTGCCAGCAGCGGGTCCGGGACTAGGCAGTTCTTC.

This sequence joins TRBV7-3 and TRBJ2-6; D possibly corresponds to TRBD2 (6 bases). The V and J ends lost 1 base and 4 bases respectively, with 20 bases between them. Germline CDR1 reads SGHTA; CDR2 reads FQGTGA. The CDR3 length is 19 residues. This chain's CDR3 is CASSLNGASENPGANVLTF. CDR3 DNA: TGTGCCAGCAGCTTAAATGGTGCTAGCGAGAACCCCGGGGCCAACGTCCTGACTTTC.

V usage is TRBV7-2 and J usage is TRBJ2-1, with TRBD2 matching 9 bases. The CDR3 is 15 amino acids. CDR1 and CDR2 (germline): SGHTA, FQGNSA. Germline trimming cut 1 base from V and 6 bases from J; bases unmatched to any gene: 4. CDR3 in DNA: TGTGCCAGCAGCTTAGATAGCGGGAGTGGCAATGAGCAGTTCTTC. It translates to CASSLDSGSGNEQFF. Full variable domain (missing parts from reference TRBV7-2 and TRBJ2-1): GAGVSQSPSNKVTEKGKDVELRCDPISGHTALYWYRQSLGQGLEFLIYFQGNSAPDKSGLPSDRFSAERTGGSVSTLTIQRTQQEDSAVYLCASSLDSGSGNEQFFGPGTRLTVL.

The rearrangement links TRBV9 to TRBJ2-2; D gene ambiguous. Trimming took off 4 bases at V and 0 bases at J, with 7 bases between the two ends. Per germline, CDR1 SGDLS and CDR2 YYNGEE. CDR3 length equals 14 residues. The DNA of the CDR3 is TGTGCCAGCAGCTTTGCGGCGAACACCGGGGAGCTGTTTTTT. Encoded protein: CASSFAANTGELFF. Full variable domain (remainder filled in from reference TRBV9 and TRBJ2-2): DSGVTQTPKHLITATGQRVTLRCSPRSGDLSVYWYQQSLDQGLQFLIQYYNGEERAKGNILERFSAQQFPDLHSELNLSSLELGDSALYFCASSFAANTGELFFGEGSRLTVL.

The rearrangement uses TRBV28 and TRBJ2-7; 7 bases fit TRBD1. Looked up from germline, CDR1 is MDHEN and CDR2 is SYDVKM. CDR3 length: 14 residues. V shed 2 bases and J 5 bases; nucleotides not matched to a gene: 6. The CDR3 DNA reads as TGTGCCAGCAGTTTAGTGACAGGGTTCCACGAGCAGTACTTC. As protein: CASSLVTGFHEQYF.

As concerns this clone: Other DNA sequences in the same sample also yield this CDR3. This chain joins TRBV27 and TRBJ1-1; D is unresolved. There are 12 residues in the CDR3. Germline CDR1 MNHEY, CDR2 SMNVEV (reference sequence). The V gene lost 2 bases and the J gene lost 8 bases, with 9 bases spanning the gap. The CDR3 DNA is TGTGCCAGCAGTTTAGGCGGGAGAGAAGCTTTCTTT. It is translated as CASSLGGREAFF.

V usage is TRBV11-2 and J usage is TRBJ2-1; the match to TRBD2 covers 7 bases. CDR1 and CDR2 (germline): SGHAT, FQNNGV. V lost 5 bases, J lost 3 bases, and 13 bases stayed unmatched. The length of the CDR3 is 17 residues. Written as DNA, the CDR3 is TGTGCCAGCAGCCGGGGCTTAGGGCGGGGGAACTACAATGAGCAGTTCTTC. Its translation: CASSRGLGRGNYNEQFF.

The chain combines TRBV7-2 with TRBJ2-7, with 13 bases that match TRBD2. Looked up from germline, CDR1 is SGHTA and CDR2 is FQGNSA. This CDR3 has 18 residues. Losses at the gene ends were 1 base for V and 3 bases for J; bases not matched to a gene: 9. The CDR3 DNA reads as TGTGCCAGCAGCTTAGTATGGACTAGCGGGAGAAGCTTCTACGAGCAGTACTTC. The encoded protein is CASSLVWTSGRSFYEQYF.

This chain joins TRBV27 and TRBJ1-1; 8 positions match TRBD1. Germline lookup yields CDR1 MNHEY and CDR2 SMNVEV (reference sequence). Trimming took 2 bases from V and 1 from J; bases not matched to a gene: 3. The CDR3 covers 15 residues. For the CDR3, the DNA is TGTGCCAGCAGTTTACGAGGACAGGGGAACACTGAAGCTTTCTTT. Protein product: CASSLRGQGNTEAFF.

CDR3 DNA: TGTGCCAGCAGCACGGGACTAGCGGACTACGAGCGGCAGTACTTC. It codes for CASSTGLADYERQYF. This chain uses TRBV7-2 with TRBJ2-7, with TRBD2 matching 11 bases. The trim removed 5 bases at V and 9 bases at J, leaving 12 bases unmatched. The germline CDR1 and CDR2 sequences are SGHTA and FQGNSA. The CDR3 consists of 15 residues. The full variable domain, completed using reference TRBV7-2 and TRBJ2-7, is GAGVSQSPSNKVTEKGKDVELRCDPISGHTALYWYRQSLGQGLEFLIYFQGNSAPDKSGLPSDRFSAERTGGSVSTLTIQRTQQEDSAVYLCASSTGLADYERQYFGPGTRLTVT.

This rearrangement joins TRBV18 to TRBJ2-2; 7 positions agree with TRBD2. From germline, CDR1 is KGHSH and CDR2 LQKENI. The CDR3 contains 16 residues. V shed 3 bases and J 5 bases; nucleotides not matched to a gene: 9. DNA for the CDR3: TGTGCCAGCTCACCCTCCTTGATGGGAGGGACCGGGGAGCTGTTTTTT. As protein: CASSPSLMGGTGELFF.

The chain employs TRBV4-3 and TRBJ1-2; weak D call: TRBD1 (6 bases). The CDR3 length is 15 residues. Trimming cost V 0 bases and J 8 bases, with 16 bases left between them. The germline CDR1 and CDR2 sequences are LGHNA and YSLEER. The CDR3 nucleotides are TGCGCCAGCAGCCAAGATAGGGGATGGGGGCAAGGCTACACCTTC. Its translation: CASSQDRGWGQGYTF.

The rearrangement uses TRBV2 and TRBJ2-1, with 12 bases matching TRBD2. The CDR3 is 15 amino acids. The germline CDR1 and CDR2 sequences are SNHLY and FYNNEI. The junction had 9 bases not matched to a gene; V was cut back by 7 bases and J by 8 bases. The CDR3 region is CASNPPGLAGHEQFF. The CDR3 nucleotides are TGTGCCAGCAACCCACCGGGACTAGCGGGTCATGAGCAGTTCTTC.

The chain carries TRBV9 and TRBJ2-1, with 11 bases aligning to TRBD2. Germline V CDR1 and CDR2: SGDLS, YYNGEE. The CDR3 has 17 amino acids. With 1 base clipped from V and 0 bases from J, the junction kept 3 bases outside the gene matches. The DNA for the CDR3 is TGTGCCAGCAGCGTAACTAGCGGGGGCCTCTCCTACAATGAGCAGTTCTTC. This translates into CASSVTSGGLSYNEQFF. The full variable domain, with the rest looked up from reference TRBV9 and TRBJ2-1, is DSGVTQTPKHLITATGQRVTLRCSPRSGDLSVYWYQQSLDQGLQFLIQYYNGEERAKGNILERFSAQQFPDLHSELNLSSLELGDSALYFCASSVTSGGLSYNEQFFGPGTRLTVL.

CDR3 sequence: CASSERGVTQYF. The CDR3 coding sequence is TGTGCCAGCAGTGAAAGGGGCGTGACCCAGTACTTC. The chain uses TRBV2 and TRBJ2-5, with a tentative D call TRBD1 (5 bases). CDR1 is SNHLY, CDR2 FYNNEI, per germline. Trimming pared 2 bases from V and 7 bases from J, leaving 8 bases between. The CDR3 runs 12 residues.

CDR3 nucleotides: TGTGCCAGCAGTGACCAACCTACAGGAGCTGGAAACACCATATATTTT. It yields the protein CASSDQPTGAGNTIYF. V and J are TRBV6-1 and TRBJ1-3; D might be TRBD1 (5 bases). Per germline, CDR1 MNHNS and CDR2 SASEGT. V was clipped by 3 bases and J by 2 bases, with 14 bases between them. This CDR3 is 16 amino acids long.

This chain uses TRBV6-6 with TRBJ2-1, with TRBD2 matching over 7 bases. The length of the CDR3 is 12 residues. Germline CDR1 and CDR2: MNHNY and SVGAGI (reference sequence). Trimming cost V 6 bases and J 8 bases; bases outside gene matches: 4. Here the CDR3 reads CASSRGEHEQFF. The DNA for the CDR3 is TGTGCCAGCAGCCGGGGGGAGCATGAGCAGTTCTTC.

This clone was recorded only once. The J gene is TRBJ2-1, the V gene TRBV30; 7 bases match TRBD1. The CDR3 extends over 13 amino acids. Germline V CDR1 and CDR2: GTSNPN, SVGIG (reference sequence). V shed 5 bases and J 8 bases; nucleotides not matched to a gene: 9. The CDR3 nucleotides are TGTGCCTGGCATAACAGGGGCTGGGATGAGCAGTTCTTC. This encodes CAWHNRGWDEQFF.